This note documents a single TCR beta chain sequence. What it binds is not known. This entry is derived from a study of CD8 T cells in ankylosing spondylitis. Study-wide results and limits: Reactive arthritis synovial fluid and blood previously showed some of these motif variants. Ankylosing spondylitis blood appeared to be characterized by a TCR beta motif of 7 to 9 highly homologous variants. Significant enrichment of disease-linked clones was reported in matched ankylosing spondylitis synovial fluid. CD8+ by phenotype, disease-linked clones were relatively rare in peripheral blood.

With molecular barcodes, quantitative 5'-RACE was used to make the TCR beta libraries. One entry per CDR3 protein, called by TCRdb with MiXCR from the 5' RACE reads. The sample carries around 390,000 distinct CDR3 sequences, more than 20% recorded once. What was sequenced was blood, either unsorted or a sorted T cell fraction (not recorded which). This sequence originates from a male donor with ankylosing spondylitis.

Written as DNA, the CDR3 is TGTGCCACCAGTGGGTCCGGGACAGGGGGTGGAAGGTCAACTAGCTACTACAATGAGCAGTTCTTC. This encodes CATSGSGTGGGRSTSYYNEQFF. This chain joins TRBV24-1 and TRBJ2-1, with TRBD1 matching 11 bases. V shed 5 bases and J 3 bases; nucleotides not matched to a gene: 23. The CDR3 is 22 residues long. The germline gives CDR1 KGHDR, CDR2 SFDVKD.